This T cell receptor (beta chain) was retrieved from a study of T cell responses to AZD1222 COVID-19 vaccine. The study's findings and limits: Dominant at 160-218 and 743-854, vaccine-associated CD4 TCRs also spanned spike. Females made up more of the donors, who were largely white British, and clonal diversity may have come out too low. Repertoire sampling happened only post peak T cell response.

As for this clone: Antigen: not known.

V was pared by 7 bases and J by 0 bases, with 4 bases of the junction left unmatched. Germline V CDR1 and CDR2: SGHRS, YFSETQ. The length of the CDR3 is 15 residues. Generated by immunoSEQ multiplex PCR, the TCRdb table keeps only in-frame clones and is missing some. The sample lists 99,000 or so clones; roughly nine tenths were seen once. This sample comprised peripheral blood, obtained on day 0 of AZD1222 vaccination. The chain combines TRBV5-1 with TRBJ1-6, with TRBD1 matching 7 bases. The source is an adult in good health. This CDR3 is CASDRESSYNSPLHF. Written as DNA, the CDR3 is TGCGCCAGCGACAGGGAGAGCTCCTATAATTCACCCCTCCACTTT.